The 30 T cell receptor beta chains reported below all come from one sample, sequenced in a study of cytomegalovirus exposure and HLA in healthy donors. PCR amplification relied on 60 Vbeta primers (plus 13 Jbeta primers). Produced via immunoSEQ multiplex PCR; TCRdb's table is partial and in-frame only. Seen here are roughly 150,000 clones, just under 80% observed once, and the top ten hold 7%. Sequenced material: PBMCs. The receptors were sampled from a woman aged 40 to 55 in good health and CMV-seropositive.

This clone was seen just once. The chain employs TRBV9 and TRBJ1-1; D remains unclear. The V and J ends lost 0 bases and 5 bases respectively, with 11 bases between them. Germline-derived CDR1 and CDR2 are SGDLS and YYNGEE. The CDR3 sequence is 14 residues long. The chain's CDR3 is CASSVGSRATEAFF. In DNA, the CDR3 is TGTGCCAGCAGCGTAGGTTCGAGGGCAACTGAAGCTTTCTTT.

This clone occurred once. The V and J genes are TRBV15 and TRBJ1-1, with D maybe TRBD1 (6 bases). V lost 3 bases and J 4 bases, leaving 27 bases between the germline ends. This CDR3 region has 19 residues. CDR1 LNHNV and CDR2 YYDKDF come from the germline V gene (reference sequence). CDR3 nucleotides: TGTGCCACCAGCAGCTTATTAAAGGTGCACAGGGAAGGAGGCACTGAAGCTTTCTTT. Its translation is CATSSLLKVHREGGTEAFF.

The chain recombines TRBV5-4 with TRBJ2-5, with a possible D match to TRBD2 (5 bases). The CDR3 has 13 residues. V shed 2 bases and J shed 2 bases, with 7 bases lying between them. Per germline, CDR1 SGHNT and CDR2 YYREEE (reference sequence). The CDR3 region is CASSFGVQETQYF. The CDR3 bases are TGTGCCAGCAGCTTCGGGGTTCAAGAGACCCAGTACTTC.

V is TRBV7-2 and J is TRBJ2-7, with D tentatively TRBD1 (5 bases). The CDR3 extends over 15 amino acids. CDR1 is SGHTA, CDR2 FQGNSA, per germline. V lost 2 bases, J lost 6 bases, and 17 bases lay in between. The CDR3 coding sequence is TGTGCCAGCAGCTTATTTGGGGCAAATCTAGGCGAGCAGTACTTC. Protein product: CASSLFGANLGEQYF.

The CDR3 nucleotides read TGCAGCGTTGATCAGGGCTCTGGAAACACCATATATTTT. Protein sequence: CSVDQGSGNTIYF. The chain uses TRBV29-1 and TRBJ1-3; the D gene is possibly TRBD1 (5 bases). Trimming pared 3 bases from V and 0 bases from J, leaving 6 bases between. The CDR3 contains 13 residues. The germline V gene has CDR1 SQVTM and CDR2 ANQGSEA.

The chain links TRBV4-3 to TRBJ1-5, with unresolved D. Trimming cost V 0 bases and J 7 bases, with 7 bases left between them. Germline V gene data show CDR1 as LGHNA and CDR2 as YSLEER. The CDR3 loop spans 13 amino acids. DNA for the CDR3: TGCGCCAGCAGCCAAGAGGTCCAGCAGCCCCAGCATTTT. It encodes CASSQEVQQPQHF.

V is TRBV6-6 and J is TRBJ1-6, with D unresolved. The V gene's germline CDR1 is MNHNY and CDR2 SVGAGI (reference sequence). The V end lost 7 bases, the J end lost 0 bases, and 10 bases lay between the germline ends. The CDR3 loop spans 15 amino acids. Written as DNA, the CDR3 is TGTGCCAGCACCCAAAGTAGCTCCTATAATTCACCCCTCCACTTT. It specifies CASTQSSSYNSPLHF.

The chain couples TRBV23-1 to TRBJ2-1, with 8 nucleotides matching TRBD2. TRBV23-1 is filed as an ORF, its function uncertain. J lost 10 bases, V lost 2 bases, and 25 bases had no gene match. The CDR3 is 20 amino acids. The CDR3 DNA sequence: TGCGCCAGCAGTCAACCCGTCATTGGCGGGGGGCGACCGTCTTTTCGGGAGCAGTTCTTC. Translating it yields CASSQPVIGGGRPSFREQFF.

The gene calls are TRBV9 and TRBJ2-3, with a tentative D call TRBD1 (5 bases). Germline V gene sequence: CDR1 SGDLS, CDR2 YYNGEE. The CDR3 loop spans 16 amino acids. The ends were cut back, 0 bases at V and 6 bases at J, with 17 bases in the middle. The CDR3: CASSVVGAAYSDTQYF. CDR3 nucleotides: TGTGCCAGCAGCGTAGTAGGGGCTGCGTACTCGGATACGCAGTATTTT.

This chain connects TRBV5-8 to TRBJ1-6; the D is unclear. This CDR3 has 16 residues. Looked up from germline, CDR1 is SGHTS and CDR2 is YDEGEE. Trimming took off 0 bases at V and 0 bases at J, with 7 bases between the two ends. The CDR3 DNA is TGTGCCAGCAGCTTGGCCCCCGTCTCCTATAATTCACCCCTCCACTTT. This encodes CASSLAPVSYNSPLHF.

The gene calls are TRBV4-1 and TRBJ1-2; D might be TRBD1 (6 bases). The CDR3 loop spans 16 amino acids. With 0 bases removed from V and 6 bases from J, the gap between germline ends came to 17 bases. The germline CDR1 and CDR2 sequences are MGHRA and YSYEKL. The CDR3 protein is CASSQEWAPGVDGYTF. The CDR3 DNA sequence: TGCGCCAGCAGCCAAGAATGGGCCCCAGGGGTGGATGGCTACACCTTC.

V usage is TRBV7-2 and J usage is TRBJ1-2; D is uncertain. Germline lookup yields CDR1 SGHTA and CDR2 FQGNSA. The CDR3 contains 13 residues. Trimming removed 3 bases at V and 9 bases at J, with 14 bases between. The CDR3 nucleotides are TGTGCCAGCAGCTTCGGGGTCCAAGCACGCTACACCTTC. It is translated as CASSFGVQARYTF.

V is TRBV29-1 and J is TRBJ1-1; D possibly corresponds to TRBD1 (5 bases). With 0 bases removed from V and 6 bases from J, the gap between germline ends came to 5 bases. Germline CDR1 SQVTM, CDR2 ANQGSEA. The CDR3 spans 11 residues. In DNA, the CDR3 is TGCAGCGTTGAAGACAGGGCTGAAGCTTTCTTT. Encoded protein: CSVEDRAEAFF.

This chain uses TRBV28 with TRBJ1-2; no clear D. Germline loops: CDR1 MDHEN, CDR2 SYDVKM. CDR3 length: 13 residues. V dropped 4 bases and J dropped 4 bases, with 10 bases sitting between them. The CDR3 here is CASSSLLLYGYTF. The DNA of the CDR3 is TGTGCCAGCAGTTCCCTTCTCCTCTATGGCTACACCTTC.

The chain combines TRBV28 with TRBJ2-5; D is possibly TRBD1 (6 bases). Judging by the DNA end, TRBJ2-7 fits better; the J call may be wrong. Germline CDR1 and CDR2: MDHEN and SYDVKM. CDR3 length: 16 residues. The CDR3 is CASSLTGTDVPYEQYF. CDR3 bases: TGTGCCAGCAGTTTAACAGGGACCGACGTTCCCTACGAGCAGTACTTC.

The chain uses TRBV5-5 and TRBJ2-7; D is perhaps TRBD1 (5 bases). This CDR3 is 13 amino acids long. Germline CDR1 and CDR2: SGHKS and YYEKEE (reference sequence). The V end lost 4 bases, the J end lost 5 bases, and 13 bases lay between the germline ends. The CDR3 sequence is CASSRAGKDEQYF. The CDR3 DNA is TGTGCCAGCAGCCGGGCAGGGAAGGACGAGCAGTACTTC.

The chain couples TRBV28 to TRBJ2-3, with TRBD2 identical over 11 bases. Germline CDR1 reads MDHEN; CDR2 reads SYDVKM. V was pared by 2 bases and J by 2 bases, with 9 bases of the junction left unmatched. The CDR3 is made up of 18 amino acids. CDR3 amino acids: CASSLVSGGAAFTDTQYF. CDR3 nucleotide sequence: TGTGCCAGCAGTTTAGTTAGCGGGGGGGCCGCTTTCACAGATACGCAGTATTTT.

This clone is a singleton in its sample. J is TRBJ1-2 and V is TRBV7-8, with no clear D. Trimming removed 1 base at V and 3 bases at J, with 12 bases between. CDR1 and CDR2 (germline): SGHVS, FQNEAQ. The CDR3 is made up of 15 amino acids. CDR3 in amino acids: CASSLGRGRDYGYTF. The CDR3 DNA sequence: TGTGCCAGCAGCTTAGGACGGGGAAGAGACTATGGCTACACCTTC. The whole variable domain, filled in from reference TRBV7-8 and TRBJ1-2, reads GAGVSQSPRYKVAKRGQDVALRCDPISGHVSLFWYQQALGQGPEFLTYFQNEAQLDKSGLPSDRFFAERPEGSVSTLKIQRTQQEDSAVYLCASSLGRGRDYGYTFGSGTRLTVV.

This clone was counted between two and nine times. The junction does not match germline at one end; this may be a read error. The chain carries TRBV4-1 and TRBJ2-5, with D unclear. The CDR3 is 14 residues long. Looked up from germline, CDR1 is MGHRA and CDR2 is YSYEKL. CDR3 sequence (DNA): TGTGCCAGCAGCCAAGACACCAGGTCGGAGACCCAGTACTTC. It is translated as CASSQDTRSETQYF.

This clone came up once. This chain links TRBV6-1 with TRBJ1-2, with D hard to call. The germline gives CDR1 MNHNS, CDR2 SASEGT. V lost 0 bases and J lost 6, with 14 bases in between. The CDR3 consists of 15 residues. The CDR3: CASSEALGRKHGYTF. CDR3 DNA: TGTGCCAGCAGTGAAGCGCTGGGGAGGAAGCATGGCTACACCTTC.

This chain's CDR3 is CASLETGGGNGYTF. CDR3 sequence (DNA): TGCGCCAGTCTGGAGACAGGGGGCGGGAATGGCTACACCTTC. The rearrangement uses TRBV10-2 and TRBJ1-2, with 10 bases aligning to TRBD1. The germline V gene encodes CDR1 WSHSY and CDR2 SAAADI. CDR3 length: 14 amino acids. V trimming: 9 bases; J trimming: 6 bases; junction bases outside the gene matches: 10.

The rearrangement joins TRBV5-1 to TRBJ1-2; 11 positions agree with TRBD1. CDR3 length equals 16 residues. V gave up 0 bases and J gave up 6 bases; unmatched junction bases: 7. Germline V gives CDR1 SGHRS, CDR2 YFSETQ. This chain's CDR3 is CASSLGDRGILDGYTF. CDR3 bases: TGCGCCAGCAGCTTGGGGGACAGGGGGATTTTGGATGGCTACACCTTC.

In its sample, this clone was seen a few times. CDR3 protein: CASSPRGGGYGYTF. In DNA form, the CDR3 reads TGTGCCAGCAGCCCCCGGGGAGGGGGGTATGGCTACACCTTC. The chain joins TRBV7-8 to TRBJ1-2; D is possibly TRBD1 (6 bases). The length of the CDR3 is 14 residues. V lost 5 bases and J 5 bases, leaving 15 bases between the germline ends. The germline V gene has CDR1 SGHVS and CDR2 FQNEAQ. The entire variable domain, with the rest obtained from reference TRBV7-8 and TRBJ1-2, is as follows: GAGVSQSPRYKVAKRGQDVALRCDPISGHVSLFWYQQALGQGPEFLTYFQNEAQLDKSGLPSDRFFAERPEGSVSTLKIQRTQQEDSAVYLCASSPRGGGYGYTFGSGTRLTVV.

This chain joins TRBV5-1 and TRBJ1-6; D is perhaps TRBD1 (5 bases). Germline V CDR1 and CDR2: SGHRS, YFSETQ. This CDR3 has 15 amino acids. V lost 4 bases and J 3 bases, leaving 11 bases between the germline ends. CDR3 amino acids: CASSPEGLYNSPLHF. CDR3 coding DNA: TGCGCCAGCAGCCCGGAGGGGCTCTATAATTCACCCCTCCACTTT.

This CDR3 reads CAISEYPTGGAENGYTF. As DNA, the CDR3 is TGTGCCATCAGTGAGTATCCCACAGGGGGCGCTGAGAATGGCTACACCTTC. The chain is built from TRBV10-3 and TRBJ1-2, with 9 positions matching TRBD1. The CDR3 is 17 amino acids. Germline loops: CDR1 ENHRY, CDR2 SYGVKD. J lost 6 bases, V lost 1 base, and 12 bases had no gene match.

This clone was seen more than once but under ten times. The chain links TRBV5-1 to TRBJ2-1; 8 bases line up with TRBD2. V lost 5 bases and J lost 7; bases outside the gene matches: 11. Germline V lookup: CDR1 SGHRS, CDR2 YFSETQ. This CDR3 is built from 15 residues. CDR3 sequence: CASRDAGGTSNEQFF. CDR3 nucleotides: TGCGCCAGCAGGGACGCGGGGGGCACTTCAAATGAGCAGTTCTTC.

The chain links TRBV25-1 to TRBJ1-2; perhaps TRBD1 as D (5 bases). CDR1 MGHDK and CDR2 SYGVNS come from the germline V gene. This CDR3 is built from 15 residues. V lost 10 bases to trimming and J lost 1 base, with 19 bases between them. CDR3 nucleotides: TGTGCCACCCAAAGGGGAGGCGCGTATAACTATGGCTACACCTTC. It yields the protein CATQRGGAYNYGYTF.

This clone has a single count. The chain combines TRBV2 with TRBJ2-3, with D perhaps TRBD1 (6 bases). CDR1 SNHLY and CDR2 FYNNEI come from the germline V gene. This CDR3 region has 13 residues. V was clipped by 6 bases and J by 4 bases, with 11 bases between them. The CDR3 region is CASREGVADTQYF. In DNA, the CDR3 is TGTGCCAGCAGAGAGGGGGTGGCAGATACGCAGTATTTT.

This rearrangement joins TRBV18 to TRBJ1-6, with 7 bases that match TRBD1. Germline trimming cut 4 bases from V and 7 bases from J; bases unmatched to any gene: 4. CDR3 length: 14 residues. Germline CDR1 and CDR2: KGHSH and LQKENI. CDR3 amino acids: CASSQGQLNSPLHF. In DNA, the CDR3 is TGTGCCAGCTCACAGGGACAGCTCAATTCACCCCTCCACTTT.

The genes are TRBV6-6 and TRBJ1-6, with TRBD1 identical over 9 bases. Unmatched junction bases numbered 1, after V lost 0 bases and J lost 7 bases. The CDR3 spans 15 residues. Germline CDR1 is MNHNY and CDR2 is SVGAGI (reference sequence). Here the CDR3 reads CASSYSGTGNSPLHF. The DNA for the CDR3 is TGTGCCAGCAGTTACTCTGGGACAGGGAATTCACCCCTCCACTTT.